These T cell receptor beta chains were read from a single sample in a study of blood T cell repertoires in COVID-19. Sequencing used immunoSEQ multiplex PCR; TCRdb keeps in-frame clones, though not all of them. The sample lists tens of thousands of clones, 86% occurring once. The sample comprised PBMCs or T cells enriched from blood (not recorded which). The origin of the receptors is a woman aged 50 to 60 who had recovered from COVID-19. CDR3s include the opening cysteine and the closing phenylalanine or tryptophan. A D gene is named only where the DNA matches it firmly. For some rows the clone size is stated as once, few or many, or as a class when expanded; others skip it.

>TRBV7-9|NA|NA|TRBJ2-1|16
TGTGCCAGCAGCTTAGCGCTTGGTGATTCAGGCGATGAGCAGTTCTTC
CASSLALGDSGDEQFF
>TRBV7-2|TRBD2|few|TRBJ2-7|14
TGTGCCAGCAGCTCGGGACTAGCGGGAGTCGAGCAGTACTTC
CASSSGLAGVEQYF
>TRBV6-5|TRBD1|NA|TRBJ1-5|13
TGTGCCAGCAGGGGACAGGAAAATCAGCCCCAGCATTTT
CASRGQENQPQHF
>TRBV4-1|NA|NA|TRBJ1-2|16
TGCGCCAGCAGCCAAGATTTGGGTCTTCCAGGCTATGGCTACACCTTC
CASSQDLGLPGYGYTF
>TRBV7-2|NA|NA|TRBJ2-5|14
TGTGCCAGCAGCTGGAACCGTTTCGGGGAGACCCAGTACTTC
CASSWNRFGETQYF
>TRBV18|NA|NA|TRBJ2-2|15
TGTGCCAGCTCCCCTCGACAGGGAGGCACCGGGGAGCTGTTTTTT
CASSPRQGGTGELFF
>TRBV3-1/TRBV3-2|TRBD1|NA|TRBJ2-7|14
TGTGCCAGCAGCCAAGGACAGGGTCCCTACGAGCAGTACTTC
CASSQGQGPYEQYF
>TRBV9|NA|NA|TRBJ2-7|16
TGTGCCAGCAGCGTAGACCCTCGGGGGAACACCTACGAGCAGTACTTC
CASSVDPRGNTYEQYF
>TRBV5-1|NA|NA|TRBJ2-3|15
TGCGCCAGCAGAAGGCAGGAGGGGAGCACAGATACGCAGTATTTT
CASRRQEGSTDTQYF
>TRBV7-2|TRBD1|NA|TRBJ2-5|15
TGTGCCAGCAGCGCCGGACAGGGGATTCCAGAGACCCAGTACTTC
CASSAGQGIPETQYF
>TRBV28|NA|NA|TRBJ2-1|15
TGTGCCAGCAGTTTTGGCCAAAGCTCCTACAATGAGCAGTTCTTC
CASSFGQSSYNEQFF
>TRBV15|TRBD2|NA|TRBJ2-1|16
TGTGCCACCAGCTTGAGCGGGAGAGGGATCTTGGATGAGCAGTTCTTC
CATSLSGRGILDEQFF
>TRBV6-5|NA|NA|TRBJ1-2|13
TGTGCCAGCAGTTACTCAAGGGGGTGGGGCTACACCTTC
CASSYSRGWGYTF
>TRBV2|NA|once|TRBJ1-5|15
TGTGCCAGCTCGGGCCAGGGGACGAACAATCAGCCCCAGCATTTT
CASSGQGTNNQPQHF
>TRBV4-3|NA|NA|TRBJ2-4|14
TGCGCCAGCAGCCAAGAGAGCCAGGGGCACATTCAGTACTTC
CASSQESQGHIQYF
>TRBV7-2|NA|NA|TRBJ1-2|13
TGTGCCAGCAGCTTTACCGGACTTTATGGCTACACCTTC
CASSFTGLYGYTF
>TRBV6-4|NA|NA|TRBJ1-1|14
TGTGCCAGCAGCCGAGGGGGTGAAGGCACTGAAGCTTTCTTT
CASSRGGEGTEAFF
>TRBV3-1/TRBV3-2|TRBD2|NA|TRBJ2-7|14
TGTGCCAGCAGCCAGTCCAGCGGGGGATACGAGCAGTACTTC
CASSQSSGGYEQYF
>TRBV28|NA|few|TRBJ2-2|15
TGTGCCAGCAGTTTGGGCATATTCAACACCGGGGAGCTGTTTTTT
CASSLGIFNTGELFF
>TRBV18|TRBD1|few|TRBJ2-3|15
TGTGCCAGCTCACCAGACAGGGGGCGGACAGATACGCAGTATTTT
CASSPDRGRTDTQYF
>TRBV10-3|NA|NA|TRBJ2-1|16
TGTGCCATCAGTCAAAATGGGGGGGGCAATGGGGATGAGCAGTTCTTC
CAISQNGGGNGDEQFF
>TRBV5-1|TRBD1|once|TRBJ1-6|17
TGCGCCAGCAGCTTGGGGGGCCAAGGACAGGGCAATTCACCCCTCCACTTT
CASSLGGQGQGNSPLHF
>TRBV7-9|NA|NA|TRBJ2-1|14
TGTGCCAGCAGCCAATTCGCACAAGCGAACGAGCAGTTCTTC
CASSQFAQANEQFF
>TRBV2|TRBD1|few|TRBJ1-1|16
TGTGCCAGCAAACCACCCTCCGGGACAGGGGGTATTGAAGCTTTCTTT
CASKPPSGTGGIEAFF
>TRBV7-2|TRBD1|once|TRBJ2-7|15
TGTGCCAGCAGCTTAGTCGGGACAGGGGGCCACGAGCAGTACTTC
CASSLVGTGGHEQYF
>TRBV15|NA|NA|TRBJ1-5|15
TGTGCCACCAGCAACCGGGACTTTAGCAATCAGCCCCAGCATTTT
CATSNRDFSNQPQHF
>TRBV6-1|TRBD1|once|TRBJ1-4|15
TGTGCCAGCAGTGAAGCAGGGACAGGGAATGAAAAACTGTTTTTT
CASSEAGTGNEKLFF
>TRBV5-1|NA|once|TRBJ1-1|14
TGCGCCAGCAGCTTGGCCCCCAGCCCAGAGGGAGCTTTCTTT
CASSLAPSPEGAFF